One and the same sample provided the 25 T cell receptor beta chains below, sequenced in a study of T cells in Graves' hyperthyroidism and ophthalmopathy. Amplified TCR beta CDR3 regions came from RNA transcripts. Carried out on the TCR CDR3, a first-round RT-PCR used the HTBI primer set. TCRdb re-analysed the multiplex PCR reads in MiXCR, keeping a single row per CDR3 protein. Altogether about 690,000 distinct CDR3 sequences are present, approximately 15% being singletons, with the ten largest covering around a sixth. The sequencing input was blood. All receptors come from a man aged 45-60 years with Graves' hyperthyroidism.

The chain recombines TRBV15 with TRBJ2-7, with a weak D call TRBD1 (5 bases). With 3 bases removed from V and 0 bases from J, the gap between germline ends came to 12 bases. CDR1 LNHNV and CDR2 YYDKDF come from the germline V gene (reference sequence). The CDR3 consists of 15 residues. In nucleotides, the CDR3 is TGTGCCACCAGCAGTGGGGCTTTCGGCTCCTACGAGCAGTACTTC. It is translated as CATSSGAFGSYEQYF.

In this sample, this clonotype turned up a few times. This sequence joins TRBV12-3 or TRBV12-4 and TRBJ2-3, with 15 bases identical to TRBD2. V lost 7 bases, J lost 2 bases, and 10 bases stayed unmatched. The CDR3 is made up of 18 amino acids. CDR3 region: CASNLGLAGGTPTDTQYF. In DNA form, the CDR3 reads TGTGCCAGCAACCTGGGACTAGCGGGAGGAACCCCCACAGATACGCAGTATTTT.

The table lists this clonotype with many counts. This sequence joins TRBV28 and TRBJ2-1, with D possibly TRBD1 on 6 matching bases. The germline V gene has CDR1 MDHEN and CDR2 SYDVKM. Between the trimmed V and J ends, which lost 2 bases and 4 bases, there was a span of 15 bases. This CDR3 has 16 residues. The CDR3 loop is CASSLAGESGYNEQFF. CDR3 sequence (DNA): TGTGCCAGCAGTTTAGCAGGGGAATCTGGGTACAATGAGCAGTTCTTC.

This clonotype has just a few counts. The chain uses TRBV20-1 and TRBJ1-2; 7 nucleotides line up with TRBD1. V lost 5 bases to trimming and J lost 5 bases; unmatched junction nucleotides: 2. Germline V CDR1 and CDR2: DFQATT, SNEGSKA (reference sequence). The CDR3 is 11 amino acids. Here the CDR3 reads CSAVQGYGYTF. The CDR3 nucleotides read TGCAGTGCTGTACAGGGGTATGGCTACACCTTC.

The V call is TRBV18, the J call TRBJ1-1; 7 bases match TRBD1. The V segment lost 5 bases and the J segment 0 bases; nucleotides outside the gene matches: 9. Looked up from germline, CDR1 is KGHSH and CDR2 is LQKENI. The CDR3 is made up of 16 amino acids. CDR3 region: CASSSGQLEVNTEAFF. DNA of the CDR3: TGTGCCAGCTCATCGGGACAGCTAGAGGTGAACACTGAAGCTTTCTTT.

Ten or more counts support this clonotype. The chain combines TRBV19 with TRBJ1-1, with no clear D. The CDR3 has 13 amino acids. Per germline, CDR1 LNHDA and CDR2 SQIVND (reference sequence). V was cut by 2 bases and J by 3 bases, with 7 bases left in between. In DNA form, the CDR3 reads TGTGCCAGTAGTATAATATGGGACACTGAAGCTTTCTTT. As protein: CASSIIWDTEAFF. Together with reference TRBV19 and TRBJ1-1, the CDR3 gives the full variable domain: DGGITQSPKYLFRKEGQNVTLSCEQNLNHDAMYWYRQDPGQGLRLIYYSQIVNDFQKGDIAEGYSVSREKKESFPLTVTSAQKNPTAFYLCASSIIWDTEAFFGQGTRLTVV.

A word on this clonotype: One end of the junction does not line up with germline, which may come from a read error. This chain joins TRBV6-1 and TRBJ1-1, with 8 bases lining up with TRBD1. There are 14 residues in the CDR3. Germline assignment: CDR1 MNHNS and CDR2 SASEGT. In nucleotides, the CDR3 is TGTGCCAGCAGTCTTCGGACAGGGAACACTGAAGCTTCCTTT. Translated, it gives CASSLRTGNTEASF.

Concerning this clonotype itself: No conserved phenylalanine or tryptophan is present at the end of the CDR3, so a read error is the likely explanation. The CDR3 region is CASSPDRGHGYTL. In nucleotides, the CDR3 is TGTGCCAGCAGTCCCGACAGGGGGCATGGCTACACCCTC. The genes are TRBV12-3 or TRBV12-4 and TRBJ1-2, with 10 bases that match TRBD1. V was pared by 5 bases and J by 6 bases, with 3 bases of the junction left unmatched. CDR3 length: 13 amino acids.

CDR3 loop: CASSVAFFLAGGPRGNEQFF. CDR3 bases: TGTGCCAGCAGCGTAGCTTTTTTTCTAGCGGGAGGGCCGAGAGGAAATGAGCAGTTCTTC. The V gene is TRBV9, the J gene TRBJ2-1; 12 bases align to TRBD2. CDR1 SGDLS and CDR2 YYNGEE come from the germline V gene. This CDR3 spans 20 amino acids. The ends lost 0 bases at V and 7 bases at J; junction bases unmatched: 17.

The rearrangement joins TRBV29-1 to TRBJ2-7; a possible D gene is TRBD2 (5 bases). The CDR3 is 15 amino acids. Germline CDR1 reads SQVTM; CDR2 reads ANQGSEA. Trimming removed 6 bases at V and 9 bases at J, with 27 bases between. DNA of the CDR3: TGCAGCGTAAAAGTGGGGAGCGGTCAAGGTATTGTGCAGTACTTC. Protein: CSVKVGSGQGIVQYF.

The V call is TRBV25-1, the J call TRBJ2-7; a possible D gene is TRBD2 (6 bases). CDR1 and CDR2 from the germline V gene are MGHDK and SYGVNS. The germline V and J ends were trimmed by 4 bases and 0 bases, with 13 bases remaining between them. This CDR3 contains 15 residues. The CDR3: CASSVDYLSSYEQYF. The CDR3 DNA sequence: TGTGCCAGCAGTGTGGACTACCTAAGCTCCTACGAGCAGTACTTC.

This clonotype was found many times. J is TRBJ2-1 and V is TRBV28; D is undetermined. This CDR3 is built from 12 residues. V lost 5 bases and J lost 2, with 4 bases in between. Germline V gives CDR1 MDHEN, CDR2 SYDVKM. CDR3 DNA sequence: TGTGCCAGCAGTGCACCCTACAATGAGCAGTTCTTC. Translation gives CASSAPYNEQFF. Full variable domain (outside the CDR3, taken from reference TRBV28 and TRBJ2-1): DVKVTQSSRYLVKRTGEKVFLECVQDMDHENMFWYRQDPGLGLRLIYFSYDVKMKEKGDIPEGYSVSREKKERFSLILESASTNQTSMYLCASSAPYNEQFFGPGTRLTVL.

The table lists this clonotype with many counts. V gene TRBV2 combines with J gene TRBJ1-1, with D tentatively TRBD1 (5 bases). The CDR3 sequence is 15 residues long. Trimming pared 10 bases from V and 2 bases from J, leaving 20 bases between. Germline V gene sequence: CDR1 SNHLY, CDR2 FYNNEI. The CDR3 reads CATTLLGTANTEAFF. The DNA of the CDR3 is TGTGCCACCACCCTTTTAGGGACGGCAAACACTGAAGCTTTCTTT.

This clonotype appeared many times. The chain links TRBV27 to TRBJ1-6; 8 nucleotides match TRBD1. V dropped 4 bases and J dropped 8; count of bases not matched to a gene: 4. CDR1 and CDR2 (germline): MNHEY, SMNVEV (reference sequence). The CDR3 consists of 14 residues. The CDR3 loop reads CASSSGTGHSPLHF. For the CDR3, the DNA is TGTGCCAGCAGTTCCGGGACAGGACATTCACCCCTCCACTTT.

Regarding this clonotype: A clone one base away is much larger, so this may be a read error. The J gene is TRBJ1-1, the V gene TRBV30; possible D gene TRBD1, 6 bases. Germline assignment: CDR1 GTSNPN and CDR2 SVGIG (reference sequence). Between the trimmed V and J ends, which lost 8 bases and 0 bases, there was a span of 19 bases. The CDR3 is 15 amino acids. The CDR3 DNA reads as TGTGCCGGGGGTTATCGGAACAGGGTGAACACTGAAGCTTTCTTT. Its protein is CAGGYRNRVNTEAFF.

The chain carries TRBV4-1 and TRBJ1-1; D is uncertain. V was pared by 1 base and J by 7 bases, with 13 bases between. The length of the CDR3 is 14 residues. Germline CDR1 reads MGHRA; CDR2 reads YSYEKL. CDR3 nucleotides: TGCGCCAGCAGCCAAGCGTCAGCCCTGAGTGAAGCTTTCTTT. Its translation: CASSQASALSEAFF.

This clonotype was found a few times. The CDR3 DNA sequence: TGTGCCAGCAGTGTAACCCTATACAATGAGCAGTTCTTC. This sequence encodes CASSVTLYNEQFF. The chain couples TRBV2 to TRBJ2-1; no clear D gene. The CDR3 is made up of 13 amino acids. Trimming removed 4 bases from V and 4 bases from J, with 8 bases in between. Germline V gene sequence: CDR1 SNHLY, CDR2 FYNNEI.

In its sample, this clonotype was seen many times. The chain employs TRBV12-3 or TRBV12-4 and TRBJ2-1; TRBD1 agrees at 11 bases. V dropped 0 bases and J dropped 7; count of bases not matched to a gene: 14. This CDR3 spans 19 amino acids. The CDR3 loop is CASSLALSLGQGVWNEQFF. CDR3 DNA sequence: TGTGCCAGCAGTTTAGCGCTTTCTTTGGGACAGGGGGTATGGAATGAGCAGTTCTTC.

The chain has TRBV18 and TRBJ1-5; 9 bases agree with TRBD1. The CDR3 length is 18 residues. Germline CDR1 and CDR2: KGHSH and LQKENI. The ends lost 3 bases at V and 2 bases at J; junction bases unmatched: 11. The CDR3 nucleotides read TGTGCCAGCTCACCCCAAGAGTGGACAGGGGTTGGCAATCAGCCCCAGCATTTT. It specifies CASSPQEWTGVGNQPQHF.

This clonotype was seen a few times. The chain employs TRBV20-1 and TRBJ1-3; possibly TRBD1 for D (5 bases). Trimming cost V 3 bases and J 0 bases, with 12 bases left between them. The CDR3 is 15 amino acids. Looked up from germline, CDR1 is DFQATT and CDR2 is SNEGSKA (reference sequence). This chain's CDR3 is CSASMGPISGNTIYF. The CDR3 DNA follows: TGCAGTGCTAGTATGGGACCGATCTCTGGAAACACCATATATTTT.

Worth noting for this clonotype: One junction end does not reproduce the germline sequence, and a read error may be involved. The rearrangement links TRBV6-5 to TRBJ1-4; D not certain. Germline V gives CDR1 MNHEY, CDR2 SVGAGI. The CDR3 is 15 amino acids. The CDR3 coding sequence is TGTACCAGCAGTTACTCGTTCCTGAGAGCTGAAAAACTGTTTTTT. Protein product: CTSSYSFLRAEKLFF.

This clonotype appeared once. This sequence joins TRBV30 and TRBJ1-5; D might be TRBD1 (6 bases). The CDR3 is 14 amino acids. CDR1 and CDR2 from the germline V gene are GTSNPN and SVGIG (reference sequence). V was cut by 4 bases and J by 7 bases, with 17 bases left in between. CDR3 coding DNA: TGTGCCTGGAACGCCCAGGGGTCCGAACAGCCCCAGCATTTT. It translates to CAWNAQGSEQPQHF.

This clonotype showed up many times. The chain combines TRBV7-7 with TRBJ2-1; D is uncertain. This CDR3 comprises 19 residues. Germline V CDR1 and CDR2: SSHAT, FNYEAQ (reference sequence). Deletions cut 5 bases from V and 0 bases from J, with 23 bases between. The CDR3 loop is CASSLDVLVTGGSYNEQFF. The DNA of the CDR3 is TGTGCCAGCAGCCTCGACGTTTTGGTGACGGGCGGCTCCTACAATGAGCAGTTCTTC.

There are many counts of this clonotype. The J gene is TRBJ2-1, the V gene TRBV27; no clear D. The CDR3 contains 14 residues. The V gene lost 2 bases and the J gene lost 7 bases, with 12 bases spanning the gap. CDR1 is MNHEY, CDR2 SMNVEV, per germline (reference sequence). The CDR3 sequence is CASSLHLTLNEQFF. CDR3 coding DNA: TGTGCCAGCAGTTTACACCTGACCTTAAATGAGCAGTTCTTC.

This clonotype was observed at least ten times. The CDR3 is CASSLDSTYEQYF. CDR3 sequence (DNA): TGTGCCAGCAGTCTGGACAGCACCTACGAGCAGTACTTC. V and J are TRBV28 and TRBJ2-7, with a weak D call TRBD1 (6 bases). The CDR3 covers 13 residues. Germline CDR1 MDHEN, CDR2 SYDVKM. Trimming pared 5 bases from V and 2 bases from J, leaving 10 bases between.